This TCR beta chain originates from a study of T cells after yellow fever vaccination. Across the whole study: Preparation used SMART-Seq v4 Ultra Low Input for the low-cell-number fractions. Overall study findings and caveats: Abundant clonotypes from the bulk population could have been carried over as contaminants into FACS-sorted repertoires. Peaking faster, on day 5 versus 15, the secondary response was nonetheless weaker.

TCRdb fed the 5' RACE reads into MiXCR, producing one record per CDR3 protein. The sample shows around 50,000 distinct CDR3 sequences, approximately 7% of them seen only once. In the case of this clonotype: Its cognate antigen is unknown.

CDR3 length equals 16 residues. Germline CDR1 is WSHSY and CDR2 is SAAADI. V was pared by 4 bases and J by 4 bases, with 8 bases of the junction left unmatched. The source material was CD8+ T cells sorted from PBMCs, sampled more than 13 days after the first yellow fever vaccination. This receptor was obtained from a young man who received the YFV17D yellow fever vaccine. The J gene is TRBJ2-2, the V gene TRBV10-2; 8 bases line up with TRBD2. CDR3 region: CASSASGGPSTGELFF. CDR3 sequence (DNA): TGCGCCAGCAGTGCCAGCGGGGGACCGAGCACCGGGGAGCTGTTTTTT.